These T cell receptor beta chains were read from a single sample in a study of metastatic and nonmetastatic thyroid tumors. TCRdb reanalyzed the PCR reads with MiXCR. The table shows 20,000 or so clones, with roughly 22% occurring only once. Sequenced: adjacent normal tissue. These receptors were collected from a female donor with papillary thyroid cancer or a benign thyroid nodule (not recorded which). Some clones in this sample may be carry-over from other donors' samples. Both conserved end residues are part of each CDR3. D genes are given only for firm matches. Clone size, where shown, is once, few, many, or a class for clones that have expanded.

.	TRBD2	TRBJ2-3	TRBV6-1	CASSEGAGGSTDTQYF	TGTGCCAGCAGTGAAGGGGCGGGAGGAAGCACAGATACGCAGTATTTT
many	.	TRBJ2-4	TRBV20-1	CSARDGLSKNIQYF	TGCAGTGCTAGAGATGGATTATCCAAAAACATTCAGTACTTC
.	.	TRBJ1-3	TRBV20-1	CSARDNSGNTIYF	TGCAGTGCTAGAGACAACTCTGGAAACACCATATATTTT
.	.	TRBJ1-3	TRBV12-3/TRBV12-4	CASGKVFSGNTIYF	TGTGCCAGCGGGAAAGTATTCTCAGGAAACACCATATATTTT
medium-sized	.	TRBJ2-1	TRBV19	CASRVISGNEQFF	TGTGCCAGTAGAGTTATCAGCGGGAATGAGCAGTTCTTC
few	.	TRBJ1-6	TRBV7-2	CASSFNRVYNSPLHF	TGTGCCAGCAGCTTTAACAGGGTCTATAATTCACCCCTCCACTTT
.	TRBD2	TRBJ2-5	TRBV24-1	CATSDVAGDQETQYF	TGTGCCACCAGTGATGTGGCGGGAGACCAAGAGACCCAGTACTTC
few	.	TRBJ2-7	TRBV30	CAWSFRDEQYF	TGTGCCTGGAGTTTCAGGGACGAGCAGTACTTC
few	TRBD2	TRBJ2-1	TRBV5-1	CASSPVLAGGNEQFF	TGCGCCAGCAGCCCCGTCCTAGCGGGGGGGAATGAGCAGTTCTTC
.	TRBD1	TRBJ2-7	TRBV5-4	CASSSGRTGPPYEQYF	TGTGCCAGCAGCTCCGGCCGGACAGGGCCTCCCTACGAGCAGTACTTC
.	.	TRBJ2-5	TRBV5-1	CASSFLAVQETQYF	TGCGCCAGCAGCTTTTTAGCGGTCCAAGAGACCCAGTACTTC
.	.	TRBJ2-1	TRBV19	CASRANSYNEQFF	TGTGCCAGTAGGGCCAACTCCTACAATGAGCAGTTCTTC
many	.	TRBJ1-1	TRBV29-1	CSVVYLSIAFF	TGCAGCGTTGTTTACCTCTCGATAGCTTTCTTT
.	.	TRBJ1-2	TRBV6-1	CASTGAPYGYTF	TGTGCCAGCACCGGAGCTCCCTATGGCTACACCTTC
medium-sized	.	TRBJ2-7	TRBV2	CASRLDWSSYEQYF	TGTGCCAGCAGACTGGACTGGTCCTCCTACGAGCAGTACTTC
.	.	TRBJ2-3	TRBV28	CASSWTLGQAQYF	TGTGCCAGCAGTTGGACCCTAGGACAAGCGCAGTATTTT
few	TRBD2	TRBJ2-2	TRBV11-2	CASSLDAGLAGKAGELFF	TGTGCCAGCAGCTTAGATGCGGGCCTAGCGGGAAAAGCCGGGGAGCTGTTTTTT
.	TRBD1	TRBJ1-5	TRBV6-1	CASSEMGQGNQPQHF	TGTGCCAGCAGTGAAATGGGACAGGGAAATCAGCCCCAGCATTTT
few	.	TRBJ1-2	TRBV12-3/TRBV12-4	CASSWGDISVSTF	TGTGCCAGCAGTTGGGGGGACATTTCGGTTTCCACCTTC
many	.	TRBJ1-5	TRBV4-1	CASSQGGTRWRVPQHF	TGCGCCAGCAGCCAAGGGGGTACAAGGTGGCGAGTGCCCCAGCATTTT
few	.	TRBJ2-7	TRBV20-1	CSAGAGGTGEQYF	TGCAGTGCTGGGGCCGGGGGAACGGGGGAGCAGTACTTC
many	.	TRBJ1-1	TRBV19	CASSIWGNTEAFF	TGTGCCAGTAGTATTTGGGGGAACACTGAAGCTTTCTTT
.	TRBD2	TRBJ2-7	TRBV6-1	CASHPTPVGGSYEQYF	TGTGCCAGCCATCCAACCCCGGTCGGGGGGTCCTACGAGCAGTACTTC
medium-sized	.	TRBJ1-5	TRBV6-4	CASSDGGGNQPQHF	TGTGCCAGCAGTGACGGGGGTGGCAATCAGCCCCAGCATTTT
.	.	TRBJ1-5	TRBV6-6	CASSYRRGGQPQHF	TGTGCCAGCAGTTATCGTCGGGGCGGTCAGCCCCAGCATTTT
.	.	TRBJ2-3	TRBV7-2	CASIFLATTDTEYF	TGTGCCAGCATCTTTTTAGCGACGACAGATACGGAGTATTTT
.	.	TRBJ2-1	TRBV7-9	CASRLGGGNVQVF	TGTGCAAGCAGACTAGGGGGTGGAAATGTGCAGGTCTTC
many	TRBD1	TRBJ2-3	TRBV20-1	CSVQGARTDTQYF	TGCAGTGTGCAGGGGGCTCGCACAGATACGCAGTATTTT
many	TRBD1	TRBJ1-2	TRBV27	CASSPAGTANYGYTF	TGTGCCAGCAGTCCTGCCGGGACAGCTAACTATGGCTACACCTTC
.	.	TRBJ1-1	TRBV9	CASSFQGGQNTEAFF	TGTGCCAGCAGCTTTCAAGGGGGACAGAACACTGAAGCTTTCTTT
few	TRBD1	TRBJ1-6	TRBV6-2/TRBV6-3	CASNLRTGRPLHF	TGTGCCAGCAATCTACGGACAGGGCGCCCCCTCCACTTT
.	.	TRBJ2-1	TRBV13	CASSYFERMNEQFF	TGTGCCAGCAGCTACTTCGAGAGGATGAATGAGCAGTTCTTC
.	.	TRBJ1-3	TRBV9	CASSGSVGNTIYF	TGTGCCAGCAGCGGATCAGTGGGAAACACCATATATTTT
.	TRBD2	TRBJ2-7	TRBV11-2	CASSFLVGGRWGYEQYF	TGTGCCAGCAGCTTCCTTGTCGGCGGGAGGTGGGGCTACGAGCAGTACTTC
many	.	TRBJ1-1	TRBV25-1	CASSEGEVGEAFF	TGTGCCAGCAGTGAGGGGGAGGTTGGTGAAGCTTTCTTT
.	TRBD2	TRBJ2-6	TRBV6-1	CASSPSVAGVGANVLTF	TGTGCCAGCAGCCCCAGCGTTGCGGGAGTTGGGGCCAACGTCCTGACTTTC
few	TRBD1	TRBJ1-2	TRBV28	CASSLAGQKVYGYTF	TGTGCCAGCAGTTTGGCGGGACAGAAGGTCTATGGCTACACCTTC
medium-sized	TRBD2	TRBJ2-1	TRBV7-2	CASSLGLAGGDSNEQFF	TGTGCCAGCAGCTTGGGACTAGCGGGAGGAGATAGCAATGAGCAGTTCTTC
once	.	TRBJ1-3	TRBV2	CASSELQGNSGNTIYF	TGTGCCAGCAGTGAATTGCAGGGAAACTCTGGAAACACCATATATTTT
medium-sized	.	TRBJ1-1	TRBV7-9	CASSLAVSTGPRGAFF	TGTGCCAGCAGCTTAGCGGTATCTACAGGGCCCCGGGGAGCTTTCTTT
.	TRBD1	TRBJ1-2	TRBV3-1	CASSQVGGSGYTF	TGTGCCAGCAGCCAAGTAGGGGGCAGTGGCTACACCTTC
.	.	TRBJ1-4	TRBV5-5	CASSLEKLGEKLFF	TGTGCCAGCAGCTTGGAAAAATTGGGAGAAAAACTGTTTTTT
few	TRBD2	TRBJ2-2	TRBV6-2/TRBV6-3	CASRARGGGELFF	TGTGCCAGCAGGGCTCGGGGGGGCGGGGAGCTGTTTTTT
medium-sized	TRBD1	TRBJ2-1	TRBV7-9	CASTSLQTGGDEQFF	TGTGCCAGCACCTCTCTTCAGACAGGGGGTGATGAGCAGTTCTTC
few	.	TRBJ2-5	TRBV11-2	CASSLETETQYF	TGTGCCAGCAGCTTAGAGACAGAGACCCAGTACTTC